This T cell receptor (beta chain) was identified in a study of T cell responses to AZD1222 COVID-19 vaccine. Study-wide findings and caveats: Spike-wide coverage was observed for vaccine-associated CD4 TCRs, with dominant responses at 160-218 and 743-854.

The table came from immunoSEQ multiplex PCR; TCRdb's copy has only in-frame clones and leaves some out. Seen here are approximately 150,000 clones, 94% observed once, and the top ten hold roughly 4.6%. Investigators merged groups given second doses at roughly 4 or roughly 12 weeks. About this clone: The antigen remains unidentified.

Germline-derived CDR1 and CDR2 are MNHEY and SVGAGI. Trimming removed 5 bases at V and 6 bases at J, with 20 bases between. The CDR3 has 15 residues. The source is an adult who received the AZD1222 COVID-19 vaccine. The sequences come from peripheral blood, collected 28 days after the second AZD1222 dose. The genes are TRBV6-5 and TRBJ2-7; the D gene is possibly TRBD2 (6 bases). The CDR3 here is CASSSSNGGISEQYF. For the CDR3, the DNA is TGTGCCAGCAGTAGCTCCAACGGGGGTATAAGCGAGCAGTACTTC.